What follows are 22 T cell receptor beta chains derived from one specimen sequenced in a study of tumor-infiltrating lymphocytes in primary liver carcinoma. Unsorted whole blood yielded blood RNA, and germline DNA was extracted as well. TCR beta cDNA was made from 450 to 550 ng total RNA with a constant-region primer. It was through three nested multiplex PCR rounds of slightly modified ARM-PCR that TCR beta libraries arose. TRBV1-TRBV30 forward primers paired with a C-beta reverse primer were used in the first two PCR rounds, which ran approximately 10 cycles each. TCRdb used MiXCR to reprocess the multiplex PCR reads, holding one entry per CDR3 protein. The sample yields about 200,000 distinct CDR3 sequences, less than 65% seen once. Material: peripheral blood. Every receptor here comes from a woman in her fifties or sixties with primary liver carcinoma and hepatitis B virus infection.

In the case of this clonotype: The junction shows a germline mismatch at one end, possibly a read error. This chain uses TRBV5-1 with TRBJ2-7; 10 bases map to TRBD2. CDR3 length: 15 amino acids. Germline CDR1 SGHRS, CDR2 YFSETQ. CDR3 coding DNA: TGCGCCAGCAGCCGTGGGACTAGCGACTCCTACAAGCAGTACTTC. Translation: CASSRGTSDSYKQYF. The full variable domain, in which reference TRBV5-1 and TRBJ2-7 provide the parts outside the CDR3, is KAGVTQTPRYLIKTRGQQVTLSCSPISGHRSVSWYQQTPGQGLQFLFEYFSETQRNKGNFPGRFSGRQFSNSRSEMNVSTLELGDSALYLCASSRGTSDSYKQYFGPGTRLTVT.

This chain uses TRBV29-1 with TRBJ1-2, with a tentative D call TRBD1 (5 bases). The germline V gene encodes CDR1 SQVTM and CDR2 ANQGSEA. The CDR3 length is 14 residues. Trimming took off 8 bases at V and 6 bases at J, with 22 bases between the two ends. Here the CDR3 DNA reads TGCAGCACTGATTCGGGAACGGTGGGACATGGCTACACCTTC. Amino acids: CSTDSGTVGHGYTF.

This clonotype was counted at least ten times. The chain recombines TRBV12-3 or TRBV12-4 with TRBJ1-2, with D unresolved. The CDR3 has 14 residues. Trimming took off 6 bases at V and 8 bases at J, with 19 bases between the two ends. The CDR3 bases are TGTGCCAGCAGGCCGAGCAGCTCCCCTATGGGCTACACCTTC. Protein sequence: CASRPSSSPMGYTF.

This clonotype was found a few times. This chain uses TRBV5-1 with TRBJ1-2; 9 bases agree with TRBD1. V dropped 0 bases and J dropped 7; count of bases not matched to a gene: 7. From germline, CDR1 is SGHRS and CDR2 YFSETQ. This CDR3 contains 15 residues. CDR3 nucleotides: TGCGCCAGCAGCTTGGGCGGGGACAGGGCCGGTGGCTACACCTTC. This gives the protein CASSLGGDRAGGYTF. Combining the CDR3 with reference TRBV5-1 and TRBJ1-2 gives the whole variable domain KAGVTQTPRYLIKTRGQQVTLSCSPISGHRSVSWYQQTPGQGLQFLFEYFSETQRNKGNFPGRFSGRQFSNSRSEMNVSTLELGDSALYLCASSLGGDRAGGYTFGSGTRLTVV.

As regards this clonotype: A read error may account for a junction end that differs from germline. This sequence joins TRBV11-2 and TRBJ1-1; D gene ambiguous. This CDR3 contains 15 residues. In germline, CDR1 is SGHAT, CDR2 FQNNGV. For the CDR3, the DNA is TGTGCCAGCAACTTAGCAACGGGAAAGAACACTGAAGCTTTCTTT. As protein: CASNLATGKNTEAFF.

About this clonotype: The junction departs from the called germline gene at one end, perhaps through a read error. The chain links TRBV6-6 to TRBJ2-1; D gene unclear. Germline V CDR1 and CDR2: MNHNY, SVGAGI (reference sequence). The CDR3 has 14 amino acids. The CDR3 loop is CASKERIPLNEQLF. DNA for the CDR3: TGTGCCAGCAAGGAGCGAATACCTCTCAATGAGCAGTTATTC.

Of note for this clonotype: It may be a read error: a sequence one base away is much more abundant. CDR3 nucleotides: TGTGCCAGCAGCATTGGACAGGTTGGCACTGAAGCTTTCTTT. It yields the protein CASSIGQVGTEAFF. The V gene is TRBV11-2, the J gene TRBJ1-1, with TRBD1 identical over 7 bases. With V trimmed by 5 bases and J by 4 bases, 7 bases remained unmatched. The CDR3 sequence is 14 residues long. Per germline, CDR1 SGHAT and CDR2 FQNNGV.

The chain uses TRBV5-1 and TRBJ2-5; 9 bases align to TRBD2. Germline CDR1 reads SGHRS; CDR2 reads YFSETQ. The J segment lost 3 bases and the V segment lost 6 bases, leaving 6 bases of the junction unmatched. The CDR3 runs 14 residues. CDR3 nucleotide sequence: TGCGCCAGCAACTTCGAGCGGGGGGAAGAGACCCAGTACTTC. It is translated as CASNFERGEETQYF.

The chain links TRBV12-3 or TRBV12-4 to TRBJ1-5; D is possibly TRBD1 (5 bases). This CDR3 is built from 14 residues. The V and J ends lost 6 bases and 4 bases respectively, with 13 bases between them. CDR3 sequence (DNA): TGTGCCAGCAGACCTGGCAGGGAAAATCAGCCCCAGCATTTT. Translated, it gives CASRPGRENQPQHF.

Concerning this clonotype itself: This CDR3 is missing its conserved last phenylalanine or tryptophan, likely due to a read error. The chain employs TRBV4-1 and TRBJ2-7; 8 bases fit TRBD2. Germline V gene lookup returns CDR1 MGHRA and CDR2 YSYEKL. This CDR3 is built from 18 residues. The CDR3 here is CANSRFATSGSRPYEQYL. CDR3 bases: TGCGCCAACAGCCGTTTCGCGACCAGCGGGAGTAGGCCCTACGAGCAGTACTTA.

Details on this clonotype: One junction end disagrees with the germline gene, perhaps due to a read error. The rearrangement joins TRBV11-2 to TRBJ1-3; D is unresolved. This CDR3 contains 17 residues. CDR1 is SGHAT and CDR2 is FQNNGV in the germline V gene. Here the CDR3 reads CASSLAPRTASGITIYF. For the CDR3, the DNA is TGTGCCAGCAGCTTAGCTCCTAGGACGGCCTCTGGAATCACCATATATTTT.

The chain uses TRBV5-5 and TRBJ2-7; 10 nucleotides agree with TRBD2. CDR3 length equals 14 residues. The V and J ends lost 6 bases and 4 bases, in that order; junction bases with no gene match: 7. Germline V CDR1 and CDR2: SGHKS, YYEKEE (reference sequence). CDR3 region: CASTFLAGVYEQYF. The CDR3 DNA follows: TGTGCCAGCACCTTCCTAGCGGGAGTTTACGAGCAGTACTTC.

Of note for this clonotype: A much larger clone is a single base away; this may be a read error. In DNA form, the CDR3 reads TGTGCCAGCAGTACCTACACGAACTCTGGGGCCAACGTCCTGACTTTC. Amino acid sequence: CASSTYTNSGANVLTF. The chain is built from TRBV28 and TRBJ2-6; D unresolved. Per the germline V gene, CDR1 is MDHEN and CDR2 is SYDVKM. The CDR3 is 16 residues long. Trimming removed 5 bases from V and 0 bases from J, with 11 bases in between.

The rearrangement links TRBV5-5 to TRBJ2-3; TRBD1 might be the D (5 bases). V lost 5 bases, J lost 2 bases, and 9 bases lay in between. Germline V gives CDR1 SGHKS, CDR2 YYEKEE (reference sequence). CDR3 length equals 13 residues. The CDR3: CASSRQNTDTQYF. The CDR3 DNA follows: TGTGCCAGCAGTCGACAGAACACAGATACGCAGTATTTT.

This sequence joins TRBV5-4 and TRBJ1-1; D unresolved. Trimming took off 5 bases at V and 4 bases at J, with 15 bases between the two ends. Germline V gives CDR1 SGHNT, CDR2 YYREEE (reference sequence). The CDR3 runs 14 residues. The CDR3 bases are TGTGCCAGCAGTTTGAGGTACTTGAGCACTGAAGCTTTCTTT. Encoded protein: CASSLRYLSTEAFF.

This clonotype was counted at least ten times. The chain combines TRBV12-5 with TRBJ2-3; 14 nucleotides align to TRBD2. The V segment lost 6 bases and the J segment 4 bases; nucleotides outside the gene matches: 6. Germline lookup yields CDR1 LGHNT and CDR2 FRNRAP. This CDR3 comprises 16 residues. As DNA, the CDR3 is TGTGCTAGTGGCCCAGGACTAGCGGGGGGTGCAGATACGCAGTATTTT. It specifies CASGPGLAGGADTQYF.

This clonotype has ten or more counts. This chain uses TRBV29-1 with TRBJ2-3; 14 nucleotides match TRBD2. There are 15 residues in the CDR3. Germline lookup yields CDR1 SQVTM and CDR2 ANQGSEA. V was pared by 6 bases and J by 3 bases, with 5 bases of the junction left unmatched. The CDR3 region is CSVAGTSGRTDTQYF. CDR3 DNA: TGCAGCGTGGCCGGGACTAGCGGGAGAACAGATACGCAGTATTTT.

To note about this clonotype: A clone one base away is much larger, so this may be a read error. The chain couples TRBV12-3 or TRBV12-4 to TRBJ1-2; TRBD1 is a possible D gene (6 bases). The CDR3 length is 15 residues. Trimming took off 8 bases at V and 1 base at J, with 17 bases between the two ends. The CDR3 coding sequence is TGTGCCAGCGGTGTGAGGGGGGTGCGTAACTATGGCTACACCTTC. It codes for CASGVRGVRNYGYTF.

To note about this clonotype: The junction departs from germline at one end; a sequencing error may be responsible. The gene calls are TRBV13 and TRBJ2-1; D is uncertain. There are 14 residues in the CDR3. Germline V gene data show CDR1 as PRHDT and CDR2 as FYEKMQ (reference sequence). The CDR3 coding sequence is TGTGTCAGCAGCACCCTGGACGGATACAATGAGCAGTTCTTC. This sequence encodes CVSSTLDGYNEQFF.

Here the CDR3 DNA reads TGTGCCAGCAGTGCTTGGGGGGGCGGCTACACCTTC. Translating gives CASSAWGGGYTF. The chain links TRBV6-5 to TRBJ1-2; perhaps TRBD1 as D (6 bases). CDR3 length equals 12 residues. V was cut by 5 bases and J by 8 bases, with 12 bases left in between. Germline values: CDR1 MNHEY, CDR2 SVGAGI.

Concerning this clonotype itself: One end of the junction varies from germline; a read error may be responsible. The genes are TRBV4-1 and TRBJ2-7; no clear D gene. The CDR3 runs 13 residues. Germline CDR1 MGHRA, CDR2 YSYEKL. As DNA, the CDR3 is TGCGCCAGCAACCAAGTTTCAGACGACGAGCAGTACTTC. Protein product: CASNQVSDDEQYF.

This clonotype was observed at least ten times. The chain recombines TRBV11-2 with TRBJ2-7; possibly TRBD1 or TRBD2 for D (5 bases each). The V and J ends lost 0 bases and 3 bases respectively, with 12 bases between them. The CDR3 contains 15 residues. Germline values: CDR1 SGHAT, CDR2 FQNNGV. The CDR3, as DNA: TGTGCCAGCAGCTTAGACTTGGGGGAGTTCTACGAGCAGTACTTC. Translation: CASSLDLGEFYEQYF.